The clone carrying this TCR beta chain was seen ten or more times. The trim removed 1 base at V and 5 bases at J, leaving 13 bases unmatched. The CDR3 runs to 18 residues. CDR1 is SEHNR, CDR2 FQNEAQ, per germline (reference sequence). TCRdb re-called the RT-PCR reads with MiXCR, one entry per CDR3 protein. The sample lists about 680,000 distinct CDR3 sequences, approximately 15% seen once, with 3.6% in the top ten. The gene calls are TRBV7-9 and TRBJ2-3; 9 bases agree with TRBD2. This receptor was obtained from a female donor in good health, serving as a healthy control. Sequenced input: memory CD4+ T cells from blood. CDR3 loop: CASSLGSSSGAPGDTQYF. CDR3 DNA sequence: TGTGCCAGCAGCTTAGGTTCATCTAGCGGGGCCCCCGGAGATACGCAGTATTTT.